A selection of T cell receptor beta chains follows, all from one sample in a study of OX40 agonist ivuxolimab in advanced cancers. This table comes from immunoSEQ multiplex PCR, and its TCRdb copy is limited to in-frame clones, with some not included. The table shows 40,000 to 45,000 clones, with about 80% occurring only once. Sequencing was performed on CD4+ or CD8+ T cells sorted from blood, taken in a trial of the OX40 agonist ivuxolimab. Every receptor here comes from an adult with an advanced solid tumor such as melanoma, head and neck, liver or kidney cancer. Both conserved end residues are trimmed from each CDR3.

V	J	CDR3
TRBV6-5	TRBJ2-3	ASRTGREVQY
TRBV19	TRBJ1-4	ASTGGREVTNEKLF
TRBV30	TRBJ1-3	AWTLRLRSGNTIY
TRBV2	TRBJ2-6	ASSIRAGANVLT
TRBV19	TRBJ1-5	ASSTTGSSNQPQH
TRBV5-1	TRBJ1-1	ASSLVLVSEAF
TRBV18	TRBJ1-5	ASSPGRGQPQH
TRBV15	TRBJ2-7	ATSSKTGQGYEQY
TRBV27	TRBJ2-7	ASSLALGRGDEQY
TRBV7-2	TRBJ1-1	ASSLYRDSKWGAF
TRBV7-6	TRBJ2-3	ASSLPPGVGTDTQY
TRBV29-1	TRBJ2-3	SVEDLVAVGSSTDTQY
TRBV7-2	TRBJ2-7	ASSLETGFGEQY
TRBV7-2	TRBJ2-3	ASSSFWRGGIDTQY
TRBV5-4	TRBJ1-6	ASSLIHASPLH
TRBV4-2	TRBJ2-1	ASSQDPRNEQF
TRBV9	TRBJ1-1	ASSVGTGSTEAF
TRBV6-1	TRBJ2-3	ASSRQGARTDTQY
TRBV18	TRBJ2-1	ASSPPSRAKSNEQF
TRBV5-6	TRBJ2-1	ASSLKAGSYNEQF
TRBV5-6	TRBJ2-7	ASSSGTGREQY
TRBV30	TRBJ1-4	AGGQFNEKLF
TRBV4-2	TRBJ2-2	ASSQDRLYRTGELF
TRBV2	TRBJ1-6	ASLETGGLPLH
TRBV29-1	TRBJ2-7	SGGGANTYEQY
TRBV6-5	TRBJ2-3	ASSSTGTGKDTQY
TRBV6-1	TRBJ1-5	ASRGTGSNQPQH
TRBV5-6	TRBJ1-6	ASSLGDRGPAPLH
TRBV1	TRBJ2-3	TSSQDPLAGAHLDTQY
TRBV19	TRBJ1-4	ASSLGQVNEKLF
TRBV29-1	TRBJ2-3	SVRAGNTDTQY
TRBV27	TRBJ2-3	ASSFLFAGGPDTQY
TRBV7-8	TRBJ2-1	ASSFPSGSIDNEQF
TRBV5-1	TRBJ2-3	ASSWGTSGSGSDTQY
TRBV7-5	TRBJ1-5	VRSPLRQGRDQPQH
TRBV10-3	TRBJ2-2	AIGPSAGVGTGELF
TRBV6-6	TRBJ1-1	ASSYGPEDTEAF
TRBV5-4	TRBJ2-7	ASSLAGGPYEQY
TRBV28	TRBJ2-7	ASSLRADSWRSYEQY
TRBV7-9	TRBJ2-3	ASSRPGYGRIPDTQY